The 6 T cell receptor beta chains below all came from one sample that was sequenced in a study of neurological immune-mediated disorders. TCRdb re-called the 5' RACE reads through MiXCR, storing one row per CDR3 protein. Of roughly 25,000 distinct CDR3 sequences listed, 5% to 7% are singletons. The sequencing input was PBMCs. The receptors shown here come from a woman aged 40 to 50 in good health.

This clonotype was detected many times. This chain links TRBV7-6 with TRBJ2-3, with D perhaps TRBD2 (6 bases). The CDR3 has 15 amino acids. Looked up from germline, CDR1 is SGHVS and CDR2 is FNYEAQ. The ends were cut back, 1 base at V and 3 bases at J, with 11 bases in the middle. CDR3 sequence: CASSLGASETDTQYF. In DNA form, the CDR3 reads TGTGCCAGCAGCTTAGGGGCTAGCGAGACAGATACGCAGTATTTT.

This clonotype was observed at least ten times. The gene calls are TRBV5-6 and TRBJ2-5; no clear D gene. Germline values: CDR1 SGHDT, CDR2 YYEEEE. Trimming removed 0 bases at V and 5 bases at J, with 8 bases between. This CDR3 has 13 amino acids. The CDR3 reads CASSLDAVETQYF. CDR3 nucleotide sequence: TGTGCCAGCAGCTTGGATGCGGTCGAGACCCAGTACTTC.

Ten or more counts support this clonotype. This chain connects TRBV6-5 to TRBJ1-3, with TRBD1 matching 9 bases. CDR1 MNHEY and CDR2 SVGAGI come from the germline V gene. V trimming: 7 bases; J trimming: 3 bases; junction bases outside the gene matches: 10. The length of the CDR3 is 16 residues. The CDR3 here is CASIPPPGQGGNTIYF. In DNA, the CDR3 is TGTGCCAGCATTCCACCCCCGGGACAGGGTGGAAACACCATATATTTT.

This clonotype appeared many times. The genes are TRBV20-1 and TRBJ1-3; no clear D. V lost 0 bases, J lost 4 bases, and 16 bases lay in between. Looked up from germline, CDR1 is DFQATT and CDR2 is SNEGSKA (reference sequence). This CDR3 has 16 residues. The CDR3 protein is CSARESHRVGGNTIYF. CDR3 in DNA: TGCAGTGCTAGAGAATCCCATAGGGTGGGGGGAAACACCATATATTTT.

This clonotype was found many times. This chain connects TRBV20-1 to TRBJ2-3, with 7 bases aligning to TRBD2. Germline V gene lookup returns CDR1 DFQATT and CDR2 SNEGSKA (reference sequence). CDR3 length: 14 residues. With 3 bases clipped from V and 0 bases from J, the junction kept 3 bases outside the gene matches. The CDR3 loop is CSASVSGSTDTQYF. The CDR3 DNA is TGCAGTGCTAGTGTTAGCGGGAGCACAGATACGCAGTATTTT.

This clonotype counts as medium-sized. V gene TRBV10-3 combines with J gene TRBJ1-2; tentatively, D is TRBD1 (5 bases). The CDR3 covers 15 residues. Trimming took off 10 bases at V and 5 bases at J, with 23 bases between the two ends. Germline-derived CDR1 and CDR2 are ENHRY and SYGVKD. The chain's CDR3 is CATFSDSAPLYGYTF. The CDR3 coding sequence is TGTGCCACCTTCTCCGACAGCGCGCCTCTTTATGGCTACACCTTC.